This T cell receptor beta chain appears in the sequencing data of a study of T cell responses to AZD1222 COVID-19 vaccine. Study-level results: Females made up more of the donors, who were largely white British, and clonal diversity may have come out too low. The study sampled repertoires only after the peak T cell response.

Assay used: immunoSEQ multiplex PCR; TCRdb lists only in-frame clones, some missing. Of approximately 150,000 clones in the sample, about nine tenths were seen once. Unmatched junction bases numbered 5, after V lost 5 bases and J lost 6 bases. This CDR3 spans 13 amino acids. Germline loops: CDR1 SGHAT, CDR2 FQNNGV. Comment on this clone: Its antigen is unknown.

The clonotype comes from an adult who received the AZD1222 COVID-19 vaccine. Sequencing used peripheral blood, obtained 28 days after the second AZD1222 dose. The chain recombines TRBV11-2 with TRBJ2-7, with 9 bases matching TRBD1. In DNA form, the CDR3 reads TGTGCCAGCAGCAGCGGACAGGGGACCGAGCAGTACTTC. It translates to CASSSGQGTEQYF.